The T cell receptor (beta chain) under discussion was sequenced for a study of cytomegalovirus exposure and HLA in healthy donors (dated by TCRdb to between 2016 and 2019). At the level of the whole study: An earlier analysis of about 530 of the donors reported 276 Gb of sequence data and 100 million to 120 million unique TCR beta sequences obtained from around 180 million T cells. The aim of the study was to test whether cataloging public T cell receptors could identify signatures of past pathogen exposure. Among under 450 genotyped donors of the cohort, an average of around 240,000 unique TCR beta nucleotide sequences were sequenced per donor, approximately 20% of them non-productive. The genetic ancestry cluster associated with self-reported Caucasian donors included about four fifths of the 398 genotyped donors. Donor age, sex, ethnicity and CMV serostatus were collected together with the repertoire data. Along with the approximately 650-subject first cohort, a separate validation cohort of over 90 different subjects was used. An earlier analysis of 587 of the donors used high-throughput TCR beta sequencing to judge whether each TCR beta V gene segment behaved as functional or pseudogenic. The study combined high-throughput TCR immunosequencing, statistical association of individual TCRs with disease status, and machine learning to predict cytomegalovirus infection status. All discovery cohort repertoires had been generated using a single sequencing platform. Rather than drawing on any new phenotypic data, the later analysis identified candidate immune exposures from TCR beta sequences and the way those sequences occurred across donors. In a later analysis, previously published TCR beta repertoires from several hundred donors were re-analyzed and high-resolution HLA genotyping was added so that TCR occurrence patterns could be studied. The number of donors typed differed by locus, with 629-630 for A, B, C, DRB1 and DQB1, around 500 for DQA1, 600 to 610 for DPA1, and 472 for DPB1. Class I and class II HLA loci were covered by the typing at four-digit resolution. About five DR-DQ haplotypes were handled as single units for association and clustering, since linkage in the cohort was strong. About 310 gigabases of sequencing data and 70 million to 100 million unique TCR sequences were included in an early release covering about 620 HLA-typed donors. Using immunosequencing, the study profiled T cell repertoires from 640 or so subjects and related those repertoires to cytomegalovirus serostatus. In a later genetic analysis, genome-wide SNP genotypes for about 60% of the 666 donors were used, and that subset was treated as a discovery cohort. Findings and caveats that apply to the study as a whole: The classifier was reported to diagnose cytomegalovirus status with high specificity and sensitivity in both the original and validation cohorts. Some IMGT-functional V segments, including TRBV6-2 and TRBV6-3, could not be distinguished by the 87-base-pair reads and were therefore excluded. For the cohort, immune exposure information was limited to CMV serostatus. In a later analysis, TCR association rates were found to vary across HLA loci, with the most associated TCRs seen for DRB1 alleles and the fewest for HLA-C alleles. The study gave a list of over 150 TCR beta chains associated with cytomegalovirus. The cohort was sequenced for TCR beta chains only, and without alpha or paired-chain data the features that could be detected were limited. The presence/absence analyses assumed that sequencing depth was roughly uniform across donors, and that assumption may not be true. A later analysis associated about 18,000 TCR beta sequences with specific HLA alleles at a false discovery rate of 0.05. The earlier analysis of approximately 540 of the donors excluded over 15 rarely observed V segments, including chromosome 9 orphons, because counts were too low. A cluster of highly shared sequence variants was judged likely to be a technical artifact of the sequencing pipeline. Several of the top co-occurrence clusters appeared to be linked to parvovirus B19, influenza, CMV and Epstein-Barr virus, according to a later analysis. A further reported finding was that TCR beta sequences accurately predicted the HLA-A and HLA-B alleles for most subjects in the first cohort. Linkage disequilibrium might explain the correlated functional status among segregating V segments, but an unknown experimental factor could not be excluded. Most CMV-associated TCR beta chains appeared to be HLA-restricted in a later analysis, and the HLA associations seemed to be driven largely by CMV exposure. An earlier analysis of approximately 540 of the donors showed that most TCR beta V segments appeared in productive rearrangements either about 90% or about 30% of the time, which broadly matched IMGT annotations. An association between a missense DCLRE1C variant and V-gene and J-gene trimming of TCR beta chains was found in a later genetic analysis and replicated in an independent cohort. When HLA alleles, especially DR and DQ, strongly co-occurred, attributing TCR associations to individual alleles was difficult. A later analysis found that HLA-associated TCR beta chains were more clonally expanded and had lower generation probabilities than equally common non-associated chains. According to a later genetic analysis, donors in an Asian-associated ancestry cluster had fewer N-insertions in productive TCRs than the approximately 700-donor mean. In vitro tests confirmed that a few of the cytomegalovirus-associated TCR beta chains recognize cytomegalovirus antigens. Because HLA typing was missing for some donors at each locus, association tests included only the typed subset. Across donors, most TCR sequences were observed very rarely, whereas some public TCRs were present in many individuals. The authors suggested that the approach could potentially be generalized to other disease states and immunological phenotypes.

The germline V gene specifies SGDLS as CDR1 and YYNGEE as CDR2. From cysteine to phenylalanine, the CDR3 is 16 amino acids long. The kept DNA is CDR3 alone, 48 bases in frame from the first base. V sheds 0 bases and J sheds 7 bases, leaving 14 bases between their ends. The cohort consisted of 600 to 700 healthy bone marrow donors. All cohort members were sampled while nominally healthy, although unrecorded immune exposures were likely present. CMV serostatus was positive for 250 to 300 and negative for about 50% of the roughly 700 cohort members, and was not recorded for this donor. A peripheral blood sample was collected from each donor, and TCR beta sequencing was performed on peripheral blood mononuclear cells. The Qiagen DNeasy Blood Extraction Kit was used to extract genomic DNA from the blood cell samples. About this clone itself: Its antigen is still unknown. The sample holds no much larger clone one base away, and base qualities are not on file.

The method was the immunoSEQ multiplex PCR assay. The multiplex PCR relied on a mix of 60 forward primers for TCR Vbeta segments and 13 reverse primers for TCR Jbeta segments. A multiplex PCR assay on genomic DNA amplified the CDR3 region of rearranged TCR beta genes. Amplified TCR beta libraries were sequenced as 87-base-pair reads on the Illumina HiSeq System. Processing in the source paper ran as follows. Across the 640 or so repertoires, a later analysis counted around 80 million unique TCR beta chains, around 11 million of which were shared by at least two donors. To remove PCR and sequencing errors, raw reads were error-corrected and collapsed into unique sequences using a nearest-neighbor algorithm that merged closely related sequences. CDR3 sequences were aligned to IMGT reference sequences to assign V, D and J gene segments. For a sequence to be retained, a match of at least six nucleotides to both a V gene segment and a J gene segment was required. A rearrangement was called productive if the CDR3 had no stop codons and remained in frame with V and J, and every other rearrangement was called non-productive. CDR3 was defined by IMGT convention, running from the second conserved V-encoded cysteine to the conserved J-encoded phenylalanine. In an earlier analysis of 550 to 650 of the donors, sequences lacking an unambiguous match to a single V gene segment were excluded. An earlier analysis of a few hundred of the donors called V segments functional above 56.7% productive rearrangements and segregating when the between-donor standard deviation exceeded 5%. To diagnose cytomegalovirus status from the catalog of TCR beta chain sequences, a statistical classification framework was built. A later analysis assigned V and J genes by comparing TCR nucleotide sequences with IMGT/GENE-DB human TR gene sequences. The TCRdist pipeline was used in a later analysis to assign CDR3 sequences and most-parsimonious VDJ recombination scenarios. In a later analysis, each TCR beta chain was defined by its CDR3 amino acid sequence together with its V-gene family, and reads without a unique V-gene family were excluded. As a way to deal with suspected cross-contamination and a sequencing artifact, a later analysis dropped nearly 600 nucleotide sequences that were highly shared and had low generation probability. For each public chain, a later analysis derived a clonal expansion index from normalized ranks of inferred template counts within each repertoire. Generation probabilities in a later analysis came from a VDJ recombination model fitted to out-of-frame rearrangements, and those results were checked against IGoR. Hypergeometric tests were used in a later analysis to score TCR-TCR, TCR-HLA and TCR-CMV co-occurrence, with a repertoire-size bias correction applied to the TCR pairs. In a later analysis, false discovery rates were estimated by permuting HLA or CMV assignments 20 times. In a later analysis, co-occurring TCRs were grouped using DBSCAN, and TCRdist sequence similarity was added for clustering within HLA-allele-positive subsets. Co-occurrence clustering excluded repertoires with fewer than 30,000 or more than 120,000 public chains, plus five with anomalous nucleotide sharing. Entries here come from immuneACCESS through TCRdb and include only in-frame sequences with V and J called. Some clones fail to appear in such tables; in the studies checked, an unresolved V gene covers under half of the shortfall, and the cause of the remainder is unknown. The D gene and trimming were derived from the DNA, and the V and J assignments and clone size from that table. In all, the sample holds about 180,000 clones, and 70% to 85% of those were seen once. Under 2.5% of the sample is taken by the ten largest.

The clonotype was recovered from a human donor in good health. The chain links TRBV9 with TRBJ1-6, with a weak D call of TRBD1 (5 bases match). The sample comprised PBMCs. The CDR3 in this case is CASSVEVGRQNSPLHF. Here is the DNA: TGTGCCAGCAGCGTAGAGGTCGGCAGACAGAATTCACCCCTCCACTTT.